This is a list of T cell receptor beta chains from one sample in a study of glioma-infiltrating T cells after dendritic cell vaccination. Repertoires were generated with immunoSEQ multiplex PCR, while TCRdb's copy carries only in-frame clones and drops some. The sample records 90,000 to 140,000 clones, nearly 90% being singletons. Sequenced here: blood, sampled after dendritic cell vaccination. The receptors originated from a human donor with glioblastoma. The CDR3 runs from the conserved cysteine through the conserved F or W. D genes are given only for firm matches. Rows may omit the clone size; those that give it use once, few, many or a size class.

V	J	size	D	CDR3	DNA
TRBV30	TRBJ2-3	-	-	CAWIPWGQGGTDTQYF	TGTGCCTGGATCCCCTGGGGGCAGGGAGGGACAGATACGCAGTATTTT
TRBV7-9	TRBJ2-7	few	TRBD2	CASSLISGRVYEQYF	TGTGCCAGCAGCTTAATTAGCGGGAGGGTGTACGAGCAGTACTTC
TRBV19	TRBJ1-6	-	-	CASSIESRSSYNSPLHF	TGTGCCAGTAGTATAGAGTCCCGGAGCTCCTATAATTCCCCCCTCCACTTT
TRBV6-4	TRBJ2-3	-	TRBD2	CASSESLAGGPDTQYF	TGTGCCAGCAGTGAATCACTAGCGGGAGGGCCAGATACGCAGTATTTT
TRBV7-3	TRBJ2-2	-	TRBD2	CASSLTGGANTGELFF	TGTGCCAGCAGCTTAACCGGGGGGGCAAACACCGGGGAGCTGTTTTTT
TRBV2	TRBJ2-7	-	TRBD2	CASSGPSGESSYEQYF	TGTGCCAGCAGTGGGCCGAGCGGGGAAAGCTCCTACGAGCAGTACTTC
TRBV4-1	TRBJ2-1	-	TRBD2	CASSQSRAGGFNEQFF	TGCGCCAGCAGCCAAAGCCGGGCGGGAGGGTTTAATGAGCAGTTCTTC
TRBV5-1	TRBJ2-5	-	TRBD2	CASCFVRGVQETQYF	TGCGCCAGCTGCTTTGTGCGGGGGGTGCAAGAGACCCAGTACTTC
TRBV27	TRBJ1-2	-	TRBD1	CASSLGQGIGGYTF	TGTGCCAGCAGTTTGGGACAGGGTATAGGAGGCTACACCTTC
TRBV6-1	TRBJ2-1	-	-	CASRDRDIYNEQFF	TGTGCCAGCAGAGACCGGGACATTTACAATGAGCAGTTCTTC
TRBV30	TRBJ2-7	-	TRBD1	CAWSVEGGAPGQGMGSSYEQYF	TGTGCCTGGAGTGTAGAGGGGGGGGCCCCGGGACAGGGGATGGGAAGCTCCTACGAGCAGTACTTC
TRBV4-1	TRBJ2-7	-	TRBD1	CASSQDTTGVFREQYF	TGCGCCAGCAGCCAAGATACGACAGGGGTCTTTCGCGAGCAGTACTTC
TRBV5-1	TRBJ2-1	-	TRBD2	CASSFGGGINEQFF	TGCGCCAGCAGCTTCGGCGGGGGGATTAATGAGCAGTTCTTC
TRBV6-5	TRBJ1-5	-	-	CASSALGGDQPQHF	TGTGCCAGCAGCGCCTTGGGGGGAGATCAGCCCCAGCATTTT
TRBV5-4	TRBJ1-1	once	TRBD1	CASSLERGHTSTEAFF	TGTGCCAGCAGCTTGGAAAGGGGGCATACTTCCACTGAAGCTTTCTTT
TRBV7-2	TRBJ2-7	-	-	CASSLGLPPEQYF	TGTGCCAGCAGCTTAGGACTGCCTCCCGAGCAGTACTTC
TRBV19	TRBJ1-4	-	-	CASRTGAGSEKLFF	TGTGCCAGTAGGACTGGCGCTGGGAGTGAAAAACTGTTTTTT
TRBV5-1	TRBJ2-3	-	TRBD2	CASSLGTSGMVDTQYF	TGCGCCAGCAGCTTGGGGACTAGCGGGATGGTTGATACGCAGTATTTT
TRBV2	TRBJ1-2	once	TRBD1	CASSGGTAYLYGYTF	TGTGCCAGCAGTGGCGGGACAGCGTATTTGTATGGCTACACCTTC
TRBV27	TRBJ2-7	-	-	CASSFLGGAYEQYF	TGTGCCAGCAGTTTTCTAGGGGGGGCGTACGAGCAGTACTTC
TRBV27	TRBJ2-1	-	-	CASRELGVGRNEQFF	TGTGCCAGCAGGGAACTAGGAGTGGGTCGTAATGAGCAGTTCTTC
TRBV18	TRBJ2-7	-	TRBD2	CASSPRAGGPSEQYF	TGTGCCAGCTCACCACGGGCGGGGGGGCCGTCCGAGCAGTACTTC
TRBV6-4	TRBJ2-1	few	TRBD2	CASSVDGRAGNEQFF	TGTGCCAGCAGTGTTGACGGGAGGGCCGGTAATGAGCAGTTCTTC
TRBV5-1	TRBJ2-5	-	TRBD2	CASSLLPRTSGAQETQYF	TGCGCCAGCAGCTTACTGCCTCGGACTAGCGGGGCCCAAGAGACCCAGTACTTC
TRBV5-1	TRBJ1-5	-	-	CASSLGWGQDQPQHF	TGCGCCAGCAGCTTGGGCTGGGGGCAAGATCAGCCCCAGCATTTT
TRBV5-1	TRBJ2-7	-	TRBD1	CASSQTTGTASHEQYF	TGCGCCAGCAGCCAAACTACCGGGACAGCAAGCCACGAGCAGTACTTC
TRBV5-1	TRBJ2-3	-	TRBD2	CASSRTSGGIPSTDTQYF	TGCGCCAGCAGCCGGACTAGCGGGGGGATCCCCAGCACAGATACGCAGTATTTT
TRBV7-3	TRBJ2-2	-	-	CASSPSSVGELFF	TGTGCCAGCAGCCCTTCGTCGGTCGGGGAGCTGTTTTTT
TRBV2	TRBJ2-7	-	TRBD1	CASSDGRQGATYEQYF	TGTGCCAGCAGTGACGGAAGGCAGGGGGCCACCTACGAGCAGTACTTC
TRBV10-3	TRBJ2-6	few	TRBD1	CAIRGGTGGPGANVLTF	TGTGCCATCAGGGGGGGGACAGGGGGCCCTGGGGCCAACGTCCTGACTTTC
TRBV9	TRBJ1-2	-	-	CASSAPARDGYTF	TGTGCCAGCAGCGCCCCCGCGAGGGATGGCTACACCTTC
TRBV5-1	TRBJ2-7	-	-	CASSLGGSDPSYEQYF	TGCGCCAGCAGCTTGGGGGGCTCCGACCCCTCCTACGAGCAGTACTTC
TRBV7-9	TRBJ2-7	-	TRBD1	CASSLGQGGPYEQYF	TGTGCCAGCAGCCTGGGACAGGGGGGTCCCTACGAGCAGTACTTC
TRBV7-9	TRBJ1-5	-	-	CASPGSVNQPQHF	TGTGCCAGCCCGGGGTCAGTAAATCAGCCCCAGCATTTT
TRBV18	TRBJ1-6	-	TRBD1	CASSPGTGNSPLHF	TGTGCCAGCTCACCGGGGACAGGAAACTCACCCCTCCACTTT
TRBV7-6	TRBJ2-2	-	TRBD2	CASSQGLAGGIGELFF	TGTGCCAGCAGCCAGGGACTAGCGGGAGGGATCGGGGAGCTGTTTTTT
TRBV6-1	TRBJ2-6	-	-	CASSPDTPRNVLTF	TGTGCCAGCAGTCCCGATACCCCGAGGAACGTCCTGACTTTC
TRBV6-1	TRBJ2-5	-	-	CASRAQETQYF	TGTGCCAGCAGGGCTCAGGAGACCCAGTACTTC